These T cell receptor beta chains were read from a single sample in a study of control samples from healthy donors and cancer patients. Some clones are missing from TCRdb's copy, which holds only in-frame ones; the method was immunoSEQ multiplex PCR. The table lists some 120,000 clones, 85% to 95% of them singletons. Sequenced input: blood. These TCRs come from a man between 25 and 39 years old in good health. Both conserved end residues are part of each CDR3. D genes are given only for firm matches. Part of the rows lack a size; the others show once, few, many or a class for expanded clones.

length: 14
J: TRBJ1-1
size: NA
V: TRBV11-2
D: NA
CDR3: CASSLDAPRAEAFF
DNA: TGTGCCAGCAGCTTAGATGCTCCAAGAGCTGAAGCTTTCTTT

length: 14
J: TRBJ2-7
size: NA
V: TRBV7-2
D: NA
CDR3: CASSLGSSVYEQYF
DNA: TGTGCCAGCAGCTTAGGGTCCAGTGTCTACGAGCAGTACTTC

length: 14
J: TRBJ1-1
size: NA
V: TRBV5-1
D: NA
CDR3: CASSLEQGLPEAFF
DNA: TGCGCCAGCAGCTTGGAGCAGGGGTTACCTGAAGCTTTCTTT

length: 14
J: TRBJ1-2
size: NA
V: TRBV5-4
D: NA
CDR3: CASSFYSAGYGYTF
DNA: TGTGCCAGCAGCTTTTACTCCGCAGGGTATGGCTACACCTTC

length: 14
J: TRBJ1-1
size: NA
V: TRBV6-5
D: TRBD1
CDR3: CASSSGTGGTEAFF
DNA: TGTGCCAGCAGTTCCGGGACAGGGGGAACTGAAGCTTTCTTT

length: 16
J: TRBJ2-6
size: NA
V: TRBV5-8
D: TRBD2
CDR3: CASEDGGVPGANVLTF
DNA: TGTGCCAGCGAGGACGGGGGGGTCCCTGGGGCCAACGTCCTGACTTTC

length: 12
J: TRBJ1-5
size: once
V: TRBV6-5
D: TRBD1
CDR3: CGDRYYNQPQHF
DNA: TGCGGGGACAGGTACTATAATCAGCCCCAGCATTTT

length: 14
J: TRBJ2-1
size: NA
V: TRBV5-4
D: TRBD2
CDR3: CASSLAGTRNEQFF
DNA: TGTGCCAGCAGCTTGGCCGGGACTAGGAATGAGCAGTTCTTC

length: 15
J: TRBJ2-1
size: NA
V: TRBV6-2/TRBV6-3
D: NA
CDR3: CASSYVPEGLNEQFF
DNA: TGTGCCAGCAGTTACGTTCCGGAAGGGTTGAATGAGCAGTTCTTC

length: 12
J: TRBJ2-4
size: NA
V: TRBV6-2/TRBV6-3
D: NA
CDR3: CASSYSEDIQYF
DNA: TGTGCCAGCAGTTACTCGGAGGACATTCAGTACTTC

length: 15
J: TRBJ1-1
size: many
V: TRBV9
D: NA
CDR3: CASSVSAAGTTEAFF
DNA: TGTGCCAGCAGCGTTTCCGCAGCGGGGACCACTGAAGCTTTCTTT

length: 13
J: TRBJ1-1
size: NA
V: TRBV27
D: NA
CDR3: CASRMGMNTEAFF
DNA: TGTGCCAGCAGAATGGGTATGAACACTGAAGCTTTCTTT

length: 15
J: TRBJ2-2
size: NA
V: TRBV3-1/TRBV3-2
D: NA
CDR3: CASSRLWGDTGELFF
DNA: TGTGCCAGCAGCCGCCTGTGGGGTGACACCGGGGAGCTGTTTTTT

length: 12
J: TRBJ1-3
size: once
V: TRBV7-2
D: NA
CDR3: CASSYYGDTIYF
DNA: TGTGCCAGCAGCTATTATGGAGACACCATATATTTT

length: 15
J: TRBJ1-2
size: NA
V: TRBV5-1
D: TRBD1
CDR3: CASSPQARTGNGYTF
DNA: TGCGCCAGCAGCCCCCAAGCTAGGACAGGGAACGGCTACACCTTC

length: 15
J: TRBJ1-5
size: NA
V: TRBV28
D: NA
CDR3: CASGFDRTFNQPQHF
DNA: TGTGCCAGCGGCTTTGACAGGACCTTCAATCAGCCCCAGCATTTT

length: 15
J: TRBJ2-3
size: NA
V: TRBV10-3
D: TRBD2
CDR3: CAISTGRGGTDTQYF
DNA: TGTGCCATCAGTACGGGGAGGGGAGGGACAGATACGCAGTATTTT

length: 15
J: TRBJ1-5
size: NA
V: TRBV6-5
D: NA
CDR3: CASRGKGPSNQPQHF
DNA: TGTGCCAGCAGGGGAAAGGGGCCCAGCAATCAGCCCCAGCATTTT

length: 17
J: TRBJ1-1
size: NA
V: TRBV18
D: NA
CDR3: CASSLFRDGLMNTEAFF
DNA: TGTGCCAGCTCACTTTTCCGGGACGGATTAATGAACACTGAAGCTTTCTTT

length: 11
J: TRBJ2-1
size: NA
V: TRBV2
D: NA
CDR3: CASSDLYEQFF
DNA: TGTGCCAGCAGTGACTTGTATGAGCAGTTCTTC

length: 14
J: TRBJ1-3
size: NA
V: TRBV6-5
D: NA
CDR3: CASSFYTAANTIYF
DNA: TGTGCCAGCAGTTTTTACACCGCAGCCAACACCATATATTTT

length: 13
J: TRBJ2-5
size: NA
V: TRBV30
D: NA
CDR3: CAWDRLAKETQYF
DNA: TGTGCCTGGGACAGACTGGCGAAAGAGACCCAGTACTTC

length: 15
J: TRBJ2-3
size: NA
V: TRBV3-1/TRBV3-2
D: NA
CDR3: CASTRVRGSTDTQYF
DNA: TGTGCCAGCACCAGGGTGCGGGGAAGCACAGATACGCAGTATTTT

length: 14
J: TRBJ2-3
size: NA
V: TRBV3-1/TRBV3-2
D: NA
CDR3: CASSQARDLDTQYF
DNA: TGTGCCAGCAGCCAGGCGAGGGACTTAGATACGCAGTATTTT

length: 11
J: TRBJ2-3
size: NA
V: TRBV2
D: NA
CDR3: CASSITDTQYF
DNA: TGTGCCAGCAGTATCACAGATACGCAGTATTTT

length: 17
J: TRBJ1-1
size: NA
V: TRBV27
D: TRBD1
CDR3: CASSLGYLQGKDTEAFF
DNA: TGTGCCAGCAGTTTGGGGTATTTACAGGGGAAGGACACTGAGGCTTTCTTT

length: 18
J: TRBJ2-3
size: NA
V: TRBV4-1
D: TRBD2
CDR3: CASSQDLPSGGSTDTQYF
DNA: TGCGCCAGCAGCCAAGATCTCCCTAGCGGGGGGAGCACAGATACGCAGTATTTT

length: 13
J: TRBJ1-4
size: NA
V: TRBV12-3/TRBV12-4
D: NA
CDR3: CASSLNSRQKGFF
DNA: TGTGCCAGCAGTTTGAATTCGCGGCAGAAAGGGTTTTTT

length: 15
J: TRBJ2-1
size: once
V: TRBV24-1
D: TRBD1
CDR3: CATELPGQGYNEQFF
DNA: TGTGCCACCGAATTACCGGGACAGGGCTACAATGAGCAGTTCTTC

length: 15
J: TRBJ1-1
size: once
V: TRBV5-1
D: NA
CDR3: CASTPLTGSNTEAFF
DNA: TGCGCCAGCACCCCTCTTACCGGGTCGAACACTGAAGCTTTCTTT

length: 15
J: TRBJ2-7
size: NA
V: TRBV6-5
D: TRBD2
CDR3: CASSYLGGRADEQYF
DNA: TGTGCCAGCAGTTACCTCGGAGGGAGGGCCGACGAGCAGTACTTC

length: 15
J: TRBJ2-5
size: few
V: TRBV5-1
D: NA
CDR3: CASSLRGLSQETQYF
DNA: TGCGCCAGCAGCCTTCGGGGTCTTAGCCAAGAGACCCAGTACTTC

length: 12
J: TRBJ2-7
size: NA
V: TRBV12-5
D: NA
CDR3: CASGHTGGKQYF
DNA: TGTGCTAGTGGTCACACAGGTGGCAAGCAGTACTTC

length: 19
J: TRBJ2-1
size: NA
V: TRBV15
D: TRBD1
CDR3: CATKRRGQGILESYNEQFF
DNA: TGTGCCACCAAGCGAAGGGGACAGGGGATATTAGAGTCCTACAATGAGCAGTTCTTC

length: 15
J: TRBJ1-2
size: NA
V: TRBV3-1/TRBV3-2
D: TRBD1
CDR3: CASSPRDREHYGYTF
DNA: TGTGCCAGCAGCCCCCGGGACAGGGAGCACTATGGCTACACCTTC